The clone carrying this T cell receptor (beta chain) came up once. Its cognate antigen is unknown. One junction end does not reproduce the germline sequence, and a read error may be involved. Amplification targeted TCR beta CDR3 regions from RNA transcripts. The TCR CDR3 was amplified in a first-round RT-PCR using the HTBI primer set. TCRdb recomputed calls from the multiplex PCR reads with MiXCR, one row per CDR3 protein. The sample carries around 520,000 distinct CDR3 sequences, about 15% recorded once. Hyperthyroidism of Graves' type that showed no ophthalmopathy progression within 18 months was stable. Newly diagnosed hyperthyroidism, duration under 2 months, in patients aged 18 to 65. This entry comes from a study of T cells in Graves' hyperthyroidism and ophthalmopathy. Whole-study results and caveats: Expanded thyroid clonotypes (above 0.001) were mostly also found in blood.

Germline V gives CDR1 SSHAT, CDR2 FNYEAQ (reference sequence). CDR3 length: 15 residues. Sequenced sample: blood. The receptor comes from a middle-aged woman with Graves' hyperthyroidism. The chain is built from TRBV7-7 and TRBJ2-1, with TRBD2 matching over 8 bases. CDR3 protein: CASSLTSGMGDEQFF. The CDR3 DNA reads as TGTGCTAGCAGCCTCACTAGCGGAATGGGTGATGAGCAGTTCTTC.